This entry lists 24 T cell receptor beta chains sequenced from one sample in a study of blood T cell repertoires in COVID-19. Measured with immunoSEQ multiplex PCR; TCRdb has only the in-frame clones, and not every one. This table has roughly 410,000 clones, more than 75% appearing once. The sequenced material came from peripheral blood. These receptors all come from a woman aged 60-70 years with COVID-19, enrolled during active disease.

The chain links TRBV29-1 to TRBJ2-6; 7 positions match TRBD1. Germline CDR1 reads SQVTM; CDR2 reads ANQGSEA. The CDR3 totals 17 residues. The junction had 9 bases not matched to a gene; V was cut back by 4 bases and J by 0 bases. The CDR3 sequence is CSVGSTGVSSGANVLTF. The CDR3 region has the DNA TGCAGCGTTGGGAGTACAGGGGTGAGCTCTGGGGCCAACGTCCTGACTTTC.

The chain is built from TRBV10-3 and TRBJ1-4; the D gene is possibly TRBD1 (5 bases). This CDR3 has 16 amino acids. Germline loops: CDR1 ENHRY, CDR2 SYGVKD. The V and J ends lost 3 bases and 1 base respectively, with 12 bases between them. CDR3 region: CAISDSSTETNEKLFF. As DNA, the CDR3 is TGTGCCATCAGTGATTCATCGACAGAAACTAATGAAAAACTGTTTTTT.

V gene TRBV7-3 combines with J gene TRBJ1-1; no definite D call. This CDR3 is 15 amino acids long. Per germline, CDR1 SGHTA and CDR2 FQGTGA. The ends were cut back, 1 base at V and 1 base at J, with 10 bases in the middle. Here the CDR3 reads CASSLISQENTEAFF. The DNA of the CDR3 is TGTGCCAGCAGCTTAATTTCCCAGGAGAACACTGAAGCTTTCTTT.

V is TRBV10-3 and J is TRBJ2-1, with D possibly TRBD2 on 6 matching bases. Trimming pared 2 bases from V and 6 bases from J, leaving 8 bases between. Germline V gene data show CDR1 as ENHRY and CDR2 as SYGVKD. The CDR3 has 13 residues. The CDR3 DNA reads as TGTGCCATCAGTGAGGTGGGGGGCAATGAGCAGTTCTTC. Translation gives CAISEVGGNEQFF.

This clone was picked up a small number of times. The gene calls are TRBV3-1 (or the pseudogene TRBV3-2) and TRBJ2-3, with 8 bases fitting TRBD2. Trimming removed 4 bases from V and 2 bases from J; junction bases left unmatched: 5. Germline CDR1 LGHDT, CDR2 YNNKEL (reference sequence). CDR3 length: 15 residues. The CDR3 protein is CASSLTSGLTDTQYF. CDR3 DNA: TGTGCCAGCAGCCTAACTAGCGGCCTCACAGATACGCAGTATTTT.

The chain recombines TRBV19 with TRBJ1-1, with a possible D match to TRBD1 (6 bases). The germline V gene encodes CDR1 LNHDA and CDR2 SQIVND (reference sequence). The CDR3 is 14 residues long. V was trimmed by 7 bases and J by 1 base, leaving 13 bases between them. The CDR3 here is CASKPGTPNTEAFF. In DNA form, the CDR3 reads TGTGCCAGTAAACCCGGGACACCGAACACTGAAGCTTTCTTT.

This chain links TRBV7-2 with TRBJ2-7, with 7 nucleotides matching TRBD1. CDR1 is SGHTA, CDR2 FQGNSA, per germline. The length of the CDR3 is 15 residues. Trimming at V came to 5 bases and at J to 6 bases, leaving 13 bases not matched to a gene. This chain's CDR3 is CASSHGAGGVPEQYF. CDR3 DNA sequence: TGTGCCAGCAGCCACGGGGCAGGGGGTGTTCCCGAGCAGTACTTC.

This chain links TRBV12-3 or TRBV12-4 with TRBJ1-1; D gene uncertain. V was cut by 6 bases and J by 9 bases, with 11 bases left in between. The CDR3 is 11 residues long. The CDR3 DNA is TGTGCCAGCAGCCGCGTAGCGCAAGCTTTCTTT. Protein: CASSRVAQAFF.

This clone was seen a single time. The V call is TRBV5-1, the J call TRBJ1-3; D not certain. Germline V lookup: CDR1 SGHRS, CDR2 YFSETQ. V shed 1 base and J shed 0 bases, with 8 bases lying between them. The CDR3 is made up of 15 amino acids. CDR3 residues: CASSLSPLSGNTIYF. The CDR3 DNA is TGCGCCAGCAGCTTGTCCCCCCTCTCTGGAAACACCATATATTTT. The complete variable domain, with remaining parts taken from reference TRBV5-1 and TRBJ1-3, reads KAGVTQTPRYLIKTRGQQVTLSCSPISGHRSVSWYQQTPGQGLQFLFEYFSETQRNKGNFPGRFSGRQFSNSRSEMNVSTLELGDSALYLCASSLSPLSGNTIYFGEGSWLTVV.

The chain links TRBV5-1 to TRBJ2-3; 11 bases line up with TRBD2. J lost 6 bases, V lost 7 bases, and 7 bases had no gene match. This CDR3 has 14 residues. Germline CDR1 is SGHRS and CDR2 is YFSETQ. The CDR3 coding sequence is TGCGCCAGCGGACCTAGCGGGGGGAGGGATACGCAGTATTTT. As protein: CASGPSGGRDTQYF.

This sequence joins TRBV3-1 (or the pseudogene TRBV3-2) and TRBJ1-1, with 8 bases lining up with TRBD1. The CDR3 is 13 amino acids. Germline trimming cut 6 bases from V and 4 bases from J; bases unmatched to any gene: 4. CDR1 is LGHDT, CDR2 YNNKEL, per germline (reference sequence). Here the CDR3 DNA reads TGTGCCAGCAGGGACAGGGCGGGCACTGAAGCTTTCTTT. Translation: CASRDRAGTEAFF.

V gene TRBV2 combines with J gene TRBJ1-3; the D is unclear. Germline-derived CDR1 and CDR2 are SNHLY and FYNNEI. V lost 4 bases and J lost 2, with 6 bases in between. The CDR3 totals 13 residues. Here the CDR3 DNA reads TGTGCCAGCAGTGCCACACCTGGAAACACCATATATTTT. Translating it yields CASSATPGNTIYF.

The genes are TRBV7-9 and TRBJ1-4; TRBD1 is a possible D gene (6 bases). The length of the CDR3 is 15 residues. The germline V and J ends were trimmed by 5 bases and 8 bases, with 18 bases remaining between them. CDR1 SEHNR and CDR2 FQNEAQ come from the germline V gene (reference sequence). The CDR3 DNA reads TGTGCCAGCAGCCACCCGGGGGGCGCTGAGGAAAAACTGTTTTTT. Amino acids: CASSHPGGAEEKLFF. The full variable domain, with the rest looked up from reference TRBV7-9 and TRBJ1-4, is DTGVSQNPRHKITKRGQNVTFRCDPISEHNRLYWYRQTLGQGPEFLTYFQNEAQLEKSRLLSDRFSAERPKGSFSTLEIQRTEQGDSAMYLCASSHPGGAEEKLFFGSGTQLSVL.

The rearrangement links TRBV3-1 (or the pseudogene TRBV3-2) to TRBJ1-1, with 7 bases matching TRBD1. In germline, CDR1 is LGHDT, CDR2 YNNKEL (reference sequence). CDR3 length equals 16 residues. V shed 2 bases, J shed 2 bases, and the junction held 8 bases outside the gene matches. Written as DNA, the CDR3 is TGTGCCAGCAGCCAACAGGGGGGCAGGATAAACACTGAAGCTTTCTTT. The encoded protein is CASSQQGGRINTEAFF.

The V and J genes are TRBV27 and TRBJ1-3; a possible D gene is TRBD1 (6 bases). The germline V gene has CDR1 MNHEY and CDR2 SMNVEV (reference sequence). The CDR3 is made up of 17 amino acids. Trimming stripped 0 bases from V and 2 bases from J, with 14 bases between. This CDR3 is CASSLSSGKGAGNTIYF. Here the CDR3 DNA reads TGTGCCAGCAGTTTATCTTCAGGGAAGGGGGCTGGAAACACCATATATTTT.

The CDR3 loop reads CASRAGTSTDTQYF. The CDR3 DNA sequence: TGTGCCAGCAGGGCGGGAACTAGCACAGATACGCAGTATTTT. The V call is TRBV5-4, the J call TRBJ2-3; D possibly corresponds to TRBD2 (6 bases). This CDR3 has 14 amino acids. The V gene lost 5 bases and the J gene lost 0 bases, with 10 bases spanning the gap. Germline CDR1 is SGHNT and CDR2 is YYREEE (reference sequence).

V and J are TRBV7-8 and TRBJ1-1; D ambiguous. The germline V and J ends were trimmed by 5 bases and 10 bases, with 14 bases remaining between them. Per germline, CDR1 SGHVS and CDR2 FQNEAQ. There are 12 residues in the CDR3. CDR3 region: CASSLGFGGAFF. The CDR3, as DNA: TGTGCCAGCAGCCTGGGTTTCGGAGGAGCTTTCTTT.

The chain links TRBV5-6 to TRBJ1-2; 8 nucleotides agree with TRBD1. CDR3 size: 14 residues. V gave up 2 bases and J gave up 7 bases; unmatched junction bases: 7. Germline loops: CDR1 SGHDT, CDR2 YYEEEE. CDR3 protein: CASSFRQGASGYTF. The CDR3, as DNA: TGTGCCAGCAGCTTCCGTCAGGGGGCAAGTGGCTACACCTTC.

This clone appeared a single time. The rearrangement uses TRBV6-5 and TRBJ1-4, with unresolved D. The CDR3 length is 13 residues. Germline V lookup: CDR1 MNHEY, CDR2 SVGAGI. Trimming removed 2 bases at V and 3 bases at J, with 4 bases between. The CDR3 region has the DNA TGTGCCAGCAGTTACGAGGCTAATGAAAAACTGTTTTTT. Translated, it gives CASSYEANEKLFF.

The V gene is TRBV3-1 (or the pseudogene TRBV3-2), the J gene TRBJ2-1; 9 bases fit TRBD2. Trimming removed 1 base from V and 7 bases from J; junction bases left unmatched: 5. CDR3 length: 15 amino acids. Germline V gene lookup returns CDR1 LGHDT and CDR2 YNNKEL (reference sequence). CDR3 nucleotides: TGTGCCAGCAGCCAAGCTTTAGCGGGGGTAAATGAGCAGTTCTTC. This codes for CASSQALAGVNEQFF.

Worth noting for this clone: Distinct nucleotide sequences in the sample also encode this CDR3. The J gene is TRBJ1-1, the V gene TRBV7-3, with D hard to call. The germline V gene encodes CDR1 SGHTA and CDR2 FQGTGA. Trimming cost V 5 bases and J 2 bases, with 9 bases left between them. This CDR3 is 13 amino acids long. This chain's CDR3 is CASSLQANTEAFF. CDR3 sequence (DNA): TGTGCCAGCAGCCTCCAGGCAAACACTGAAGCTTTCTTT.

The chain is built from TRBV2 and TRBJ2-1, with 7 bases matching TRBD1. Germline assignment: CDR1 SNHLY and CDR2 FYNNEI. The V and J ends lost 2 bases and 7 bases, in that order; junction bases with no gene match: 8. The CDR3 has 15 amino acids. The CDR3 loop reads CASSETGQERNEQFF. The CDR3, as DNA: TGTGCCAGCAGTGAAACCGGACAGGAAAGGAATGAGCAGTTCTTC.

Here the CDR3 reads CASRHRGHTEAFF. CDR3 bases: TGTGCCAGTAGGCACAGGGGACACACTGAAGCTTTCTTT. This chain uses TRBV19 with TRBJ1-1; TRBD1 matches at 7 bases. Germline assignment: CDR1 LNHDA and CDR2 SQIVND (reference sequence). V lost 6 bases, J lost 3 bases, and 4 bases stayed unmatched. CDR3 length equals 13 residues.

CDR3 amino acids: CASSETLGTGFNEQFF. In DNA, the CDR3 is TGTGCCAGCAGTGAAACTCTCGGGACAGGTTTCAATGAGCAGTTCTTC. This chain connects TRBV6-1 to TRBJ2-1; 8 nucleotides match TRBD1. This CDR3 is built from 16 residues. Germline trimming cut 2 bases from V and 6 bases from J; bases unmatched to any gene: 9. The germline gives CDR1 MNHNS, CDR2 SASEGT.